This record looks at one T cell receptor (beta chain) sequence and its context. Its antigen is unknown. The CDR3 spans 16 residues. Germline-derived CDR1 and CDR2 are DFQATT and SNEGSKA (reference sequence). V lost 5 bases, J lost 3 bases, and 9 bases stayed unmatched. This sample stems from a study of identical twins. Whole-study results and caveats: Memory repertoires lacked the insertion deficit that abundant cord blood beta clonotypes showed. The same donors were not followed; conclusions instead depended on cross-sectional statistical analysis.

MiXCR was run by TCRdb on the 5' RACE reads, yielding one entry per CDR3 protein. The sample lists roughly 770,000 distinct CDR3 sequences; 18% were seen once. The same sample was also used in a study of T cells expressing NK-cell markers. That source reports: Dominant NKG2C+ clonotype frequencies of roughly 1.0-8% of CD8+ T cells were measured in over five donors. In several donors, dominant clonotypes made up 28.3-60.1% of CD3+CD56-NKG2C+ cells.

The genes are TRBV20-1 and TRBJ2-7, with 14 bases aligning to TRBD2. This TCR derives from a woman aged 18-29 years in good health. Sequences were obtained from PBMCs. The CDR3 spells CSAGGRLAGGNYEQYF. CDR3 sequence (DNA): TGCAGTGCTGGGGGGAGACTAGCGGGAGGGAACTACGAGCAGTACTTC.